Following are 3 T cell receptor beta chains from one sample sequenced in a study of CD8+ T cells in alopecia areata (dated by TCRdb to 2016 to 2019). Libraries came from the immunoSEQ multiplex PCR assay. RNA was extracted from all samples and reverse transcribed into cDNA as template for TCR sequencing. Here the immuneACCESS table is served through TCRdb, limited to in-frame sequences with V and J called. Missing clones are a known gap in these copies; in checked studies unresolved V genes cover under half, and the rest lacks a known reason. A total of approximately 99,000 clones appear in this sample, 50% to 60% of them only once. 23% of the sample lies in the top ten. The sequencing input was NKG2D-low CD8+ T cells sorted from blood. The cell subset or site label on this specimen signifies: sorted CD8+ NKG2D-low blood T cells. The receptors come from a human donor with alopecia areata.

This chain joins TRBV28 and TRBJ2-7, with a tentative D call TRBD2 (5 bases). The CDR3 contains 13 residues. V lost 8 bases and J lost 6, with 17 bases in between. Germline V lookup: CDR1 MDHEN, CDR2 SYDVKM. CDR3 in DNA: TGTGCCAGCGGCCCTTATTCGGGATCCGAGCAGTACTTC. This gives the protein CASGPYSGSEQYF.

This clone was seen once. The chain has TRBV30 and TRBJ2-7; D may be TRBD2 (5 bases). Germline V gene data show CDR1 as GTSNPN and CDR2 as SVGIG (reference sequence). Trimming removed 5 bases from V and 6 bases from J, with 17 bases in between. The CDR3 is 13 amino acids. The CDR3 coding sequence is TGTGCCTGGGGCACTGGGAGAATTAGCGAGCAGTACTTC. This sequence encodes CAWGTGRISEQYF.

The gene calls are TRBV28 and TRBJ2-7, with D hard to call. This CDR3 comprises 11 residues. Germline-derived CDR1 and CDR2 are MDHEN and SYDVKM. V dropped 11 bases and J dropped 5 bases, with 13 bases sitting between them. CDR3 protein: CASALSDEQYF. CDR3 DNA: TGTGCCTCAGCTCTGTCGGACGAGCAGTACTTC.